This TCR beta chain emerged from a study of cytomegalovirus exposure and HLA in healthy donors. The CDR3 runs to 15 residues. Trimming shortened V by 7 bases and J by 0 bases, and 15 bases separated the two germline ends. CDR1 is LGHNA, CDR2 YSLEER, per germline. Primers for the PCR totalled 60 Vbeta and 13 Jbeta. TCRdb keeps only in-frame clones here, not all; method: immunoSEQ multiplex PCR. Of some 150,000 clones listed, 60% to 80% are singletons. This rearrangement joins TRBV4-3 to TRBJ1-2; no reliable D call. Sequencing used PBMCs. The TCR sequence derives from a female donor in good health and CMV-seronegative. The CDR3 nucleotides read TGCGCCAGCAAAGCATCCCCGAGAGCTAACTATGGCTACACCTTC. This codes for CASKASPRANYGYTF.